One sample yielded the 10 T cell receptor beta chains listed below, sequenced in a study of molecular identifiers for immune sequencing clone quantification. TCRdb re-analysed the PCR reads in MiXCR, keeping a single row per CDR3 protein. The sample has 88,000 or so distinct CDR3 sequences, around 20% seen once. Sequencing was carried out using naive CD8+ T cells from blood, with Jurkat cell RNA spiked in. The subset denotes: FACS-sorted CD8+CD4-CCR7+CD45RA+ naive T cells. All receptors come from a human donor in good health. Some libraries in this study had Jurkat cell RNA spiked in.

To note about this clonotype: No conserved phenylalanine or tryptophan is present at the end of the CDR3, so a read error is the likely explanation. The chain employs TRBV11-2 and TRBJ2-7; D unresolved. Trimming took 1 base from V and 3 from J, leaving 7 bases between them. The CDR3 sequence is 13 residues long. In germline, CDR1 is SGHAT, CDR2 FQNNGV. CDR3 bases: TGTGCCAGCAGCTTAGCCGTAAACTACGAGCAGTACCTC. This sequence encodes CASSLAVNYEQYL.

J is TRBJ1-4 and V is TRBV7-9; no clear D gene. Trimming pared 3 bases from V and 8 bases from J, leaving 13 bases between. The CDR3 loop spans 14 amino acids. Per the germline V gene, CDR1 is SEHNR and CDR2 is FQNEAQ (reference sequence). The CDR3 here is CASSFSVEDEKLFF. As DNA, the CDR3 is TGTGCCAGCAGCTTTTCGGTAGAGGACGAAAAACTGTTTTTT.

This clonotype showed up just a few times. The CDR3 sequence: CASSSWSLAGDTDTQYF. CDR3 nucleotides: TGTGCCAGCAGTTCCTGGTCACTAGCGGGGGACACAGATACGCAGTATTTT. V usage is TRBV12-3 or TRBV12-4 and J usage is TRBJ2-3; TRBD2 agrees at 11 bases. Losses at the gene ends were 4 bases for V and 2 bases for J; bases not matched to a gene: 8. There are 17 residues in the CDR3.

There are a few counts of this clonotype. V and J are TRBV28 and TRBJ2-7; 9 bases are a match to TRBD1. Germline assignment: CDR1 MDHEN and CDR2 SYDVKM. The ends lost 3 bases at V and 2 bases at J; junction bases unmatched: 5. The CDR3 sequence is 15 residues long. The CDR3 region is CASSFNRGPPYEQYF. The CDR3 coding sequence is TGTGCCAGCAGTTTTAACAGGGGGCCTCCCTACGAGCAGTACTTC.

This clonotype occurred a few times. The rearrangement links TRBV4-3 to TRBJ1-2; D remains unclear. Germline values: CDR1 LGHNA, CDR2 YSLEER. V lost 4 bases to trimming and J lost 4 bases, with 19 bases between them. The CDR3 has 16 residues. CDR3 sequence: CASSPSEAQGGYGYTF. CDR3 nucleotides: TGCGCCAGCAGCCCATCGGAGGCCCAAGGAGGCTATGGCTACACCTTC.

This clonotype appeared many times. The V and J genes are TRBV29-1 and TRBJ2-7, with D possibly matching TRBD2 (6 bases). The CDR3 loop spans 15 amino acids. CDR1 SQVTM and CDR2 ANQGSEA come from the germline V gene. V lost 6 bases and J 1 base, leaving 19 bases between the germline ends. The CDR3, as DNA: TGCAGCGTCGCTGGACGGGGTAGCGGATCCTACGAGCAGTACTTC. Protein sequence: CSVAGRGSGSYEQYF.

The table lists this clonotype with many counts. This chain uses TRBV5-6 with TRBJ2-1; TRBD2 matches at 7 bases. J was trimmed by 13 bases and V by 4 bases; bases with no gene match: 14. The length of the CDR3 is 14 residues. The germline V gene has CDR1 SGHDT and CDR2 YYEEEE. The CDR3 DNA sequence: TGTGCCAGCAGCCCTGGGGGACTACACATTAGCCAGTTCTTC. This gives the protein CASSPGGLHISQFF. Full variable domain (missing parts from reference TRBV5-6 and TRBJ2-1): DAGVTQSPTHLIKTRGQQVTLRCSPKSGHDTVSWYQQALGQGPQFIFQYYEEEERQRGNFPDRFSGHQFPNYSSELNVNALLLGDSALYLCASSPGGLHISQFFGPGTRLTVL.

In its sample, this clonotype was seen many times. The V and J genes are TRBV7-9 and TRBJ2-3; TRBD1 aligns across 7 bases. V shed 2 bases, J shed 2 bases, and the junction held 7 bases outside the gene matches. This CDR3 spans 16 amino acids. From germline, CDR1 is SEHNR and CDR2 FQNEAQ (reference sequence). DNA of the CDR3: TGTGCCAGCAGCTTATTACAGGGGCTAGTCACAGATACGCAGTATTTT. Its translation is CASSLLQGLVTDTQYF.

This clonotype was observed many times. This sequence joins TRBV7-9 and TRBJ1-1, with D unclear. CDR1 is SEHNR and CDR2 is FQNEAQ in the germline V gene (reference sequence). The V and J ends lost 8 bases and 4 bases respectively, with 17 bases between them. CDR3 length: 14 amino acids. CDR3 amino acids: CASLVGGDRTEAFF. In DNA, the CDR3 is TGTGCCAGCCTCGTGGGAGGCGATCGCACTGAAGCTTTCTTT. Combining the CDR3 with reference TRBV7-9 and TRBJ1-1 gives the whole variable domain DTGVSQNPRHKITKRGQNVTFRCDPISEHNRLYWYRQTLGQGPEFLTYFQNEAQLEKSRLLSDRFSAERPKGSFSTLEIQRTEQGDSAMYLCASLVGGDRTEAFFGQGTRLTVV.

Regarding this clonotype: Possible read error: a much larger clone is one base away. The CDR3 ends on some other residue instead of the conserved phenylalanine or tryptophan, so this is likely a read error. This chain joins TRBV6-2 or TRBV6-3 and TRBJ1-2; D is ambiguous. The germline V gene encodes CDR1 MNHEY and CDR2 SVGEGT. This CDR3 comprises 14 residues. Trimming took off 4 bases at V and 2 bases at J, with 11 bases between the two ends. CDR3 region: CASSSRHFNYGYTS. Here the CDR3 DNA reads TGTGCCAGCAGTTCGCGACATTTCAACTATGGCTACACCTCC.